This T cell receptor (beta chain) is from a study of cytomegalovirus exposure and HLA in healthy donors. Separation from the roughly 670-subject first cohort characterized the roughly 120-subject validation cohort, to which the donors belonged. Study conclusions and caveats: Rarity characterized most TCR sequences, yet some public TCRs appeared in many donors. The classifier reportedly diagnosed cytomegalovirus status with high sensitivity and specificity.

As regards this clone: Its antigen is unknown.

Looked up from germline, CDR1 is MDHEN and CDR2 is SYDVKM. V shed 1 base, J shed 4 bases, and the junction held 3 bases outside the gene matches. This CDR3 is 15 amino acids long. Assay used: immunoSEQ multiplex PCR; TCRdb lists only in-frame clones, some missing. The table includes some 90,000 clones, roughly 97% detected once. This clonotype was obtained from a man aged 18 to 29 in good health and CMV-seronegative. The sample was PBMCs. The chain links TRBV28 to TRBJ1-5; 8 nucleotides match TRBD1. Written as DNA, the CDR3 is TGTGCCAGCAGTTTATCAGGGGGCGGGAATCAGCCCCAGCATTTT. The encoded protein is CASSLSGGGNQPQHF.